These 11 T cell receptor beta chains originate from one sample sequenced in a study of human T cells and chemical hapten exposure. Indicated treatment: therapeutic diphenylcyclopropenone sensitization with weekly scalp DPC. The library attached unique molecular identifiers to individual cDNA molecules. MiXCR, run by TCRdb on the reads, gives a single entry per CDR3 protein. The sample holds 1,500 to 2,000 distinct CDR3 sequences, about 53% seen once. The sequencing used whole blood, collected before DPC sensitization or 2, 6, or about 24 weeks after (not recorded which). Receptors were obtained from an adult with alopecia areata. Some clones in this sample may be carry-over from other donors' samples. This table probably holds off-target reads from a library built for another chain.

This CDR3 reads CSALLAGGRTDTQYF. For the CDR3, the DNA is TGCAGTGCCCTTCTAGCGGGGGGGCGCACAGATACGCAGTATTTT. The chain is built from TRBV20-1 and TRBJ2-3; 12 positions agree with TRBD2. V lost 6 bases and J lost 1; bases outside the gene matches: 5. CDR3 length: 15 residues. CDR1 is DFQATT and CDR2 is SNEGSKA in the germline V gene (reference sequence).

CDR3 sequence reads: CASSLASGTHNEQFF. The CDR3 DNA is TGTGCCAGCAGCTTAGCGTCAGGCACGCACAATGAGCAGTTCTTC. The chain joins TRBV7-9 to TRBJ2-1, with D hard to call. Germline CDR1 and CDR2: SEHNR and FQNEAQ (reference sequence). The V end lost 0 bases, the J end lost 5 bases, and 11 bases lay between the germline ends. The CDR3 has 15 residues.

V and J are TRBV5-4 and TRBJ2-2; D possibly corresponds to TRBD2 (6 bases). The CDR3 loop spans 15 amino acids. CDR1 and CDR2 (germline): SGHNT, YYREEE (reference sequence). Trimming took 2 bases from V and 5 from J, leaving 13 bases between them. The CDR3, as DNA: TGTGCCAGCAGCTTCGGGGGTTATGGTACCGGGGAGCTGTTTTTT. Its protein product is CASSFGGYGTGELFF.

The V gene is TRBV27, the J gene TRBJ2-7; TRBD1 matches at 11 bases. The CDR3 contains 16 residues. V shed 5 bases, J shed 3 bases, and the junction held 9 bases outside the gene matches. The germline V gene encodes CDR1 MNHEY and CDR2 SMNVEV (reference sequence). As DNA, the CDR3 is TGTGCCAGCAGTCCGGCACCGGGACAGGGGGTCTACGAGCAGTACTTC. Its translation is CASSPAPGQGVYEQYF.

DNA of the CDR3: TGTGCCAGCAGCTTAGCCTACAGGGCCCGGAATACGCAGTATTTT. Encoded protein: CASSLAYRARNTQYF. The chain combines TRBV7-9 with TRBJ2-3; possible D gene TRBD1, 6 bases. Looked up from germline, CDR1 is SEHNR and CDR2 is FQNEAQ (reference sequence). V lost 0 bases and J 7 bases, leaving 14 bases between the germline ends. This CDR3 region has 15 residues.

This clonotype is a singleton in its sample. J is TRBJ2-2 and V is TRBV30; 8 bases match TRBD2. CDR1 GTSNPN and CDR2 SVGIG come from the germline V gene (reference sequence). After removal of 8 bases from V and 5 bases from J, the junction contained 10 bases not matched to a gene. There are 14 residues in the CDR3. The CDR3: CATTGLVETGELFF. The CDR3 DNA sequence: TGTGCCACCACGGGACTAGTTGAAACCGGGGAGCTGTTTTTT.

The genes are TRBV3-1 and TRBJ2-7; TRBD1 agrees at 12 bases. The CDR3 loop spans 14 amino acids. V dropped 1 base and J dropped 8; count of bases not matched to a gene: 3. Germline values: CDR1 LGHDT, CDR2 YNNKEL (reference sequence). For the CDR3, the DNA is TGTGCCAGCAGCCAAGTGGGACAGGGGGCCAAGCAGTACTTC. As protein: CASSQVGQGAKQYF.

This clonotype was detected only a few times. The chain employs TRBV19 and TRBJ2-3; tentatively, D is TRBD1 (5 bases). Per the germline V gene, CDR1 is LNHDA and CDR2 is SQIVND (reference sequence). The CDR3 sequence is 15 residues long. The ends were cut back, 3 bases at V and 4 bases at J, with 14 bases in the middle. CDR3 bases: TGTGCCAGTAGTATTCCCAGGGTAGGGCCAGATACGCAGTATTTT. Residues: CASSIPRVGPDTQYF.

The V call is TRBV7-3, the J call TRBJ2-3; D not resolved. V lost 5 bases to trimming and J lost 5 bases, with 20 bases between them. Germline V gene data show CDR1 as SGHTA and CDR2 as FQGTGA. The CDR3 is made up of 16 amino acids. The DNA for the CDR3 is TGTGCCAGCAGCCACTGGGAACAGATAGCAGGAGATACGCAGTATTTT. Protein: CASSHWEQIAGDTQYF. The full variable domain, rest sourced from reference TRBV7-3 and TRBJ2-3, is GAGVSQTPSNKVTEKGKYVELRCDPISGHTALYWYRQSLGQGPEFLIYFQGTGAADDSGLPNDRFFAVRPEGSVSTLKIQRTERGDSAVYLCASSHWEQIAGDTQYFGPGTRLTVL.

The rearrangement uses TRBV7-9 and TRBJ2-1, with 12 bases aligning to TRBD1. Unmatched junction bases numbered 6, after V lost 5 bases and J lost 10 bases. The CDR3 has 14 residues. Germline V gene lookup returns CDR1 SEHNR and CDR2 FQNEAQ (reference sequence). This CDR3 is CASSGDRGRTEQFF. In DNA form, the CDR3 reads TGTGCCAGCAGCGGGGACAGGGGGCGGACGGAGCAGTTCTTC.

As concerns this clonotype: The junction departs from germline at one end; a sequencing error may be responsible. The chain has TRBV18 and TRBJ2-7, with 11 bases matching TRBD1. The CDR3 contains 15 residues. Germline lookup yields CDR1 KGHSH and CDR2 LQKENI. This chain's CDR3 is CVSSPGTGGAYEQYF. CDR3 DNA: TGTGTCAGCTCACCAGGGACAGGGGGGGCCTACGAGCAGTACTTC.